The 18 T cell receptor beta chains listed next were all sequenced from one sample in a study of cytomegalovirus exposure and HLA in healthy donors. Both 60 Vbeta primers and 13 Jbeta primers went into the PCR. Sequencing was performed with immunoSEQ multiplex PCR; in TCRdb, only in-frame clones are kept and a portion is missing. The table records roughly 200,000 clones, 78% of them present only once. The material sequenced was PBMCs. These TCRs come from a female donor in good health and CMV-seronegative.

This chain joins TRBV6-5 and TRBJ1-1; D possibly corresponds to TRBD1 (5 bases). Per the germline V gene, CDR1 is MNHEY and CDR2 is SVGAGI. V was shortened by 8 bases and J by 3 bases, with 13 bases between the two germline ends. The CDR3 is 13 amino acids. Here the CDR3 reads CASYLRGDTEAFF. CDR3 bases: TGTGCCAGCTACCTACGGGGGGACACTGAAGCTTTCTTT.

The CDR3, as DNA: TGTGCCAGTAAGGACGAATTATGGGGACAGGGGGCCTATGGCTACACCTTC. Translated, it gives CASKDELWGQGAYGYTF. The V call is TRBV2, the J call TRBJ1-2; 12 bases map to TRBD1. The CDR3 covers 17 residues. V dropped 9 bases and J dropped 4; count of bases not matched to a gene: 15. Germline V CDR1 and CDR2: SNHLY, FYNNEI.

This clone was detected only a few times. The J gene is TRBJ1-2, the V gene TRBV11-2; TRBD1 matches at 7 bases. The germline V gene has CDR1 SGHAT and CDR2 FQNNGV. This CDR3 comprises 15 residues. V lost 4 bases, J lost 3 bases, and 8 bases stayed unmatched. The CDR3: CASSSPDRVYYGYTF. The CDR3 region has the DNA TGTGCCAGCAGCTCCCCCGACAGGGTTTACTATGGCTACACCTTC.

The rearrangement uses TRBV2 and TRBJ2-5; TRBD2 matches 9 bases. Matching the DNA end better, TRBJ2-7 makes the J call doubtful. Per the germline V gene, CDR1 is SNHLY and CDR2 is FYNNEI. This CDR3 is built from 15 residues. This chain's CDR3 is CASSAGSGGRDEQYF. The CDR3 DNA sequence: TGTGCCAGCAGTGCTGGAAGCGGGGGGCGGGACGAGCAGTACTTC.

The chain uses TRBV5-6 and TRBJ2-3; 7 bases are a match to TRBD1. This CDR3 contains 13 residues. Germline loops: CDR1 SGHDT, CDR2 YYEEEE. V lost 5 bases and J lost 7; bases outside the gene matches: 7. The CDR3 region is CASRSQGWNTQYF. The CDR3 DNA reads TGTGCCAGCAGATCACAGGGGTGGAATACGCAGTATTTT.

This chain links TRBV7-3 with TRBJ2-2; 8 bases map to TRBD2. The J segment lost 6 bases and the V segment lost 2 bases, leaving 5 bases of the junction unmatched. Germline lookup yields CDR1 SGHTA and CDR2 FQGTGA. CDR3 length: 15 residues. CDR3 bases: TGTGCCAGCAGCTTATACGGGGGGGCATCCGGGGAGCTGTTTTTT. Its protein product is CASSLYGGASGELFF. Variable domain in full (rest from reference TRBV7-3 and TRBJ2-2): GAGVSQTPSNKVTEKGKYVELRCDPISGHTALYWYRQSLGQGPEFLIYFQGTGAADDSGLPNDRFFAVRPEGSVSTLKIQRTERGDSAVYLCASSLYGGASGELFFGEGSRLTVL.

V gene TRBV5-6 combines with J gene TRBJ2-7; possible D gene TRBD1, 5 bases. V shed 2 bases and J shed 2 bases, with 17 bases lying between them. The germline gives CDR1 SGHDT, CDR2 YYEEEE. CDR3 size: 16 residues. The CDR3 region has the DNA TGTGCCAGCAGCTTCGTTGATCAGGGATCTACCTACGAGCAGTACTTC. Protein: CASSFVDQGSTYEQYF.

The chain joins TRBV7-3 to TRBJ2-6; D is ambiguous. V lost 5 bases to trimming and J lost 1 base, with 9 bases between them. CDR1 and CDR2 from the germline V gene are SGHTA and FQGTGA. The CDR3 sequence is 15 residues long. The CDR3 nucleotides read TGTGCCAGCAGCCCTACAGTGTCTGGGGCCAACGTCCTGACTTTC. Residues: CASSPTVSGANVLTF. Drawing the rest from reference TRBV7-3 and TRBJ2-6, the complete variable domain is GAGVSQTPSNKVTEKGKYVELRCDPISGHTALYWYRQSLGQGPEFLIYFQGTGAADDSGLPNDRFFAVRPEGSVSTLKIQRTERGDSAVYLCASSPTVSGANVLTFGAGSRLTVL.

This clone appeared once. This chain connects TRBV27 to TRBJ2-7; 9 nucleotides agree with TRBD1. Trimming took 6 bases from V and 4 from J; bases not matched to a gene: 16. The CDR3 spans 17 residues. CDR1 and CDR2 (germline): MNHEY, SMNVEV (reference sequence). CDR3 DNA: TGTGCCAGCAGCTCCCTTACCGGGACAGGGATATCTTACGAGCAGTACTTC. Amino acids: CASSSLTGTGISYEQYF.

The chain has TRBV4-2 and TRBJ2-1; D uncertain. In germline, CDR1 is LGHNA, CDR2 YNFKEQ. The CDR3 is made up of 12 amino acids. Trimming removed 3 bases at V and 6 bases at J, with 6 bases between. This chain's CDR3 is CASSHLRNEQFF. The DNA for the CDR3 is TGTGCCAGCAGCCACCTGCGCAATGAGCAGTTCTTC.

CDR3 coding DNA: TGCGCCAGCAGCCAAGATCTGAGGAGCGGGGGCACAGATACGCAGTATTTT. It is translated as CASSQDLRSGGTDTQYF. The genes are TRBV4-1 and TRBJ2-3; TRBD2 aligns across 7 bases. V gave up 0 bases and J gave up 1 base; unmatched junction bases: 7. The CDR3 is 17 residues long. Germline CDR1 MGHRA, CDR2 YSYEKL.

The chain recombines TRBV2 with TRBJ1-5; 8 positions match TRBD1. The CDR3 extends over 15 amino acids. Trimming at V came to 2 bases and at J to 8 bases, leaving 8 bases not matched to a gene. Germline-derived CDR1 and CDR2 are SNHLY and FYNNEI. The CDR3 DNA reads as TGTGCCAGCAGTGAACGGACAGGGTTGGGGGAGCCCCAGCATTTT. It translates to CASSERTGLGEPQHF.

This clone was seen only a few times. Additional DNA sequences in this sample encode the identical CDR3. The chain couples TRBV5-1 to TRBJ2-7, with a possible D match to TRBD1 (8 bases). This CDR3 has 15 amino acids. Germline V gene lookup returns CDR1 SGHRS and CDR2 YFSETQ. V was cut by 3 bases and J by 3 bases, with 16 bases left in between. CDR3: CASSSRQGTNYEQYF. The DNA for the CDR3 is TGCGCCAGCAGCTCAAGACAGGGGACTAACTACGAGCAGTACTTC.

This chain joins TRBV5-1 and TRBJ2-1; 8 bases agree with TRBD2. Germline-derived CDR1 and CDR2 are SGHRS and YFSETQ. V lost 4 bases, J lost 8 bases, and 14 bases stayed unmatched. The CDR3 runs 16 residues. CDR3 DNA sequence: TGCGCCAGCAGCCACCACATAGCGGGATCCCTGGATGAGCAGTTCTTC. Its protein is CASSHHIAGSLDEQFF.

The rearrangement uses TRBV5-6 and TRBJ2-7; D is perhaps TRBD1 (6 bases). Between the trimmed V and J ends, which lost 4 bases and 4 bases, there was a span of 15 bases. The CDR3 spans 14 residues. Germline assignment: CDR1 SGHDT and CDR2 YYEEEE. CDR3 sequence reads: CASSLQGPIYEQYF. In nucleotides, the CDR3 is TGTGCCAGCAGCCTACAGGGCCCCATTTACGAGCAGTACTTC.

This chain uses TRBV7-3 with TRBJ1-1; 10 bases align to TRBD1. Trimming took 5 bases from V and 0 from J; bases not matched to a gene: 9. The CDR3 length is 17 residues. Germline CDR1 SGHTA, CDR2 FQGTGA. The CDR3 coding sequence is TGTGCCAGCAGCAGGGGGGGGACAGGGGCTTTGAACACTGAAGCTTTCTTT. Translation gives CASSRGGTGALNTEAFF.

The chain joins TRBV19 to TRBJ2-7, with 7 nucleotides matching TRBD1. The CDR3 sequence is 14 residues long. Germline V gene sequence: CDR1 LNHDA, CDR2 SQIVND (reference sequence). Trimming removed 5 bases from V and 3 bases from J; junction bases left unmatched: 7. The CDR3 sequence is CASSFHRGFYEQYF. CDR3 sequence (DNA): TGTGCCAGTAGTTTCCACAGGGGTTTCTACGAGCAGTACTTC.

The chain is built from TRBV5-1 and TRBJ2-3; the match to TRBD2 covers 8 bases. The CDR3 runs 16 residues. Unmatched junction bases numbered 8, after V lost 0 bases and J lost 5 bases. In germline, CDR1 is SGHRS, CDR2 YFSETQ. The CDR3 DNA reads as TGCGCCAGCAGCTTGGGACTTCGGGGGGGCGGAGATACGCAGTATTTT. Amino acid sequence: CASSLGLRGGGDTQYF.